This T cell receptor beta chain is from a study of T cell repertoires in cytomegalovirus infection. Trimming stripped 1 base from V and 4 bases from J, with 7 bases between. This CDR3 is 13 amino acids long. CDR1 is SGHDN, CDR2 FVKESK, per germline. This clonotype was recorded a few times. One entry per CDR3 protein, called by TCRdb with MiXCR from the reads. The table records some 220,000 distinct CDR3 sequences, about 5.9% of them present only once. This sequence originates from a human donor in good health (CMV status not recorded). Some clones in this sample may be carry-over from other donors' samples. The J gene is TRBJ1-1, the V gene TRBV14; D remains unclear. Sequencing input: PBMCs. CDR3 in amino acids: CASSQGMGTEAFF. DNA of the CDR3: TGTGCCAGCAGCCAAGGAATGGGCACTGAAGCTTTCTTT.